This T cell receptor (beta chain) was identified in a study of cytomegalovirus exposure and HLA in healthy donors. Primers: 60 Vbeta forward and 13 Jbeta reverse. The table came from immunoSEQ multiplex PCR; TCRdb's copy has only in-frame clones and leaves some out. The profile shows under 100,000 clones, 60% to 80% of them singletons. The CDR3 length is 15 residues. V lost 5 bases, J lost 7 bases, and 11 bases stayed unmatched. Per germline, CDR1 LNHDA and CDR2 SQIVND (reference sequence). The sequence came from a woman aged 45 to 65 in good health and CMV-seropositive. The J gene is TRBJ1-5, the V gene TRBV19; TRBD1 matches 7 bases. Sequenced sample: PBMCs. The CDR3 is CASSPTPLQGQPQHF. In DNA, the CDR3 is TGTGCCAGTAGTCCTACCCCCCTACAGGGGCAGCCCCAGCATTTT.